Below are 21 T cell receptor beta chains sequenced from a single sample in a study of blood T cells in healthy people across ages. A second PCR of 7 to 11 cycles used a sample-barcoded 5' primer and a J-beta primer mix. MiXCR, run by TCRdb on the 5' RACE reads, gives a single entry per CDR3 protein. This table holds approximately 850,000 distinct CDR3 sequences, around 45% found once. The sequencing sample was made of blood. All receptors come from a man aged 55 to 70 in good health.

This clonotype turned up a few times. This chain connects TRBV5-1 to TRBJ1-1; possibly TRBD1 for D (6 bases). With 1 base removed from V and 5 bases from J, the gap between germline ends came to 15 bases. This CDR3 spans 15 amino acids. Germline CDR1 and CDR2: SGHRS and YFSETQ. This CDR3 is CASSLSGAGGTEAFF. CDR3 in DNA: TGCGCCAGCAGCTTGTCAGGGGCCGGGGGGACTGAAGCTTTCTTT.

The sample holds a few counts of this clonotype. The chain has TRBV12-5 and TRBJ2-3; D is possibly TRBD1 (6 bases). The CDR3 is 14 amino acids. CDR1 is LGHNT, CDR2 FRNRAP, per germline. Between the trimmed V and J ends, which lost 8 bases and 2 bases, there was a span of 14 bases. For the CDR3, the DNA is TGTGCTAGTTTGGGGACATCGATCACAGATACGCAGTATTTT. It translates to CASLGTSITDTQYF.

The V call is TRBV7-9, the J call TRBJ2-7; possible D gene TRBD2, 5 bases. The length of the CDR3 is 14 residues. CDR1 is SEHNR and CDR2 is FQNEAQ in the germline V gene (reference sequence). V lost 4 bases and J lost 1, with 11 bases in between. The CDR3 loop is CASSSGLQSYEQYF. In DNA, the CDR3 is TGTGCCAGCAGCTCCGGACTGCAATCCTACGAGCAGTACTTC. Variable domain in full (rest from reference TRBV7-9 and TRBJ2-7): DTGVSQNPRHKITKRGQNVTFRCDPISEHNRLYWYRQTLGQGPEFLTYFQNEAQLEKSRLLSDRFSAERPKGSFSTLEIQRTEQGDSAMYLCASSSGLQSYEQYFGPGTRLTVT.

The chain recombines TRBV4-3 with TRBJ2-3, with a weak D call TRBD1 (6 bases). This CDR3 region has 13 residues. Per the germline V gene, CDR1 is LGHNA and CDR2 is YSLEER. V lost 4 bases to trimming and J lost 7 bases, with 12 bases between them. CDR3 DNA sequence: TGCGCCAGCAGCCGAGAAAGGGGGAATACGCAGTATTTT. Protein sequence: CASSRERGNTQYF.

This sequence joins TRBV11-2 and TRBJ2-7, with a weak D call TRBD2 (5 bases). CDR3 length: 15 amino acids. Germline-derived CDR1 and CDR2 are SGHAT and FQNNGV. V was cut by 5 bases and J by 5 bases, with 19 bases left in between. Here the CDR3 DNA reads TGTGCCAGCAGCACCCGGACTCAGGTGGGGAACGAGCAGTACTTC. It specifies CASSTRTQVGNEQYF.

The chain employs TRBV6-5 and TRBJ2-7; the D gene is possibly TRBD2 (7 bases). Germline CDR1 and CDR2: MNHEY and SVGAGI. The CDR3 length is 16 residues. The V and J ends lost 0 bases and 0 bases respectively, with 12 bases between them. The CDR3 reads CASSYSIAGASYEQYF. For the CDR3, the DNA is TGTGCCAGCAGTTACTCCATTGCGGGGGCCTCCTACGAGCAGTACTTC.

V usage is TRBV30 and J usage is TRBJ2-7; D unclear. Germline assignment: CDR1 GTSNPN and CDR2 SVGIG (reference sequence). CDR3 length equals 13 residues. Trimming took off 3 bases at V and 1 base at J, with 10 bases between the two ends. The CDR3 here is CAWRAPVSYEQYF. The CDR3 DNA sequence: TGTGCCTGGAGGGCACCGGTATCCTACGAGCAGTACTTC.

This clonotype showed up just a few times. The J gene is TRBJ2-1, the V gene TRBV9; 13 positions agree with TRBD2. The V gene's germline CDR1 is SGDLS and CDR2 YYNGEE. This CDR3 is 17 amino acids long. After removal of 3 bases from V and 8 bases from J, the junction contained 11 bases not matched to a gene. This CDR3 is CASSGTTSGGAVDEQFF. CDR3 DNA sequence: TGTGCCAGCAGCGGGACTACTAGCGGGGGGGCCGTGGATGAGCAGTTCTTC.

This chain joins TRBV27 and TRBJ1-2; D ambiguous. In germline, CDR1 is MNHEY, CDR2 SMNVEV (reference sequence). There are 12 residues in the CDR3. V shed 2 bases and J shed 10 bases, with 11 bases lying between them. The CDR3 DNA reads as TGTGCCAGCAGTTTAAAGGGAACCAACTACACCTTC. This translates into CASSLKGTNYTF.

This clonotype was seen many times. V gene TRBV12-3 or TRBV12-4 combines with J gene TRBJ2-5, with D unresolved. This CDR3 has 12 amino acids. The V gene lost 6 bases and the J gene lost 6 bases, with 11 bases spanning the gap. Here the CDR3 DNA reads TGTGCCAGCAGCACGGCGGTGAAGACCCAGTACTTC. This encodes CASSTAVKTQYF.

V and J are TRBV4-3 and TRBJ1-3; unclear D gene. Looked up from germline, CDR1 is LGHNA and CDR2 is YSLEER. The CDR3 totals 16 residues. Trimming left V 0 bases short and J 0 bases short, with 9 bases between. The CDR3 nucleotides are TGCGCCAGCAGCCAAGAGACCCAAGCCTCTGGAAACACCATATATTTT. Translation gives CASSQETQASGNTIYF.

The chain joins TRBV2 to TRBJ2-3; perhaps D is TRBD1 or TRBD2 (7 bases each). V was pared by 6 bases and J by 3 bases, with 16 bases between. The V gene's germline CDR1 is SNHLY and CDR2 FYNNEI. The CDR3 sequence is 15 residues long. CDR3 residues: CASRRPGGGTDTQYF. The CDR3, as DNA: TGTGCCAGCAGGAGGCCAGGGGGGGGAACAGATACGCAGTATTTT.

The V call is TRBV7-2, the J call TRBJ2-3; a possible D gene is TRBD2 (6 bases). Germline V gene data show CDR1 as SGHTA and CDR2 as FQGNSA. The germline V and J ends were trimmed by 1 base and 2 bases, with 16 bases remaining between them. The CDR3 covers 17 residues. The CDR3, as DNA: TGTGCCAGCAGCTTAGGTCCGTCGGGACTTACCACAGATACGCAGTATTTT. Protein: CASSLGPSGLTTDTQYF.

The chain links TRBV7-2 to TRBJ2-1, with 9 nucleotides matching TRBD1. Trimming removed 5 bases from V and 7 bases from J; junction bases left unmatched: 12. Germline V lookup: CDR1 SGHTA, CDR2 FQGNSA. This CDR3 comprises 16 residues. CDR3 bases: TGTGCCAGCAGCCCGTCGACCGGGACAGGGAGGAATGAGCAGTTCTTC. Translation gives CASSPSTGTGRNEQFF.

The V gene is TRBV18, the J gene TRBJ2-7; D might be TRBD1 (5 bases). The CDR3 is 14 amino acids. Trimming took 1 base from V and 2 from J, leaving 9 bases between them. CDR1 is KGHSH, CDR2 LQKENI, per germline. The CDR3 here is CASSPLQETYEQYF. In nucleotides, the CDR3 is TGTGCCAGCTCACCACTACAGGAAACCTACGAGCAGTACTTC. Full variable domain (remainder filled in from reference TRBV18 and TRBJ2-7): NAGVMQNPRHLVRRRGQEARLRCSPMKGHSHVYWYRQLPEEGLKFMVYLQKENIIDESGMPKERFSAEFPKEGPSILRIQQVVRGDSAAYFCASSPLQETYEQYFGPGTRLTVT.

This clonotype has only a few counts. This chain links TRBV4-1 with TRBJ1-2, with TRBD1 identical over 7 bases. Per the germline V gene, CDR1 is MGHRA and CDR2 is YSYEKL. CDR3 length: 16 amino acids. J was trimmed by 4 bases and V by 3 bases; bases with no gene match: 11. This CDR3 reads CASSHSPGTAVYGYTF. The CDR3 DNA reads TGCGCCAGCAGCCATTCACCGGGGACAGCGGTCTATGGCTACACCTTC.

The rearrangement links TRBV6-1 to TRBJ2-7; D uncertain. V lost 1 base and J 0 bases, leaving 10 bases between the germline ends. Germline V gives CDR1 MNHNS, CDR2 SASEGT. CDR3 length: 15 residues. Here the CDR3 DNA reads TGTGCCAGCAGTGAAGATTGGGCGAGCTCCTACGAGCAGTACTTC. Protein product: CASSEDWASSYEQYF.

The CDR3 DNA follows: TGTGCCAGCAGCGAAAAGACAGGTCAGCCCCAGCATTTT. Translating gives CASSEKTGQPQHF. The rearrangement uses TRBV9 and TRBJ1-5, with TRBD1 as a possible D gene (6 bases). The germline CDR1 and CDR2 sequences are SGDLS and YYNGEE. The V end was cut by 3 bases, the J end by 6 bases, with 10 bases between. The CDR3 covers 13 residues.

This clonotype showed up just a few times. CDR3 loop: CASSNLAGAFYEQYF. In DNA, the CDR3 is TGTGCCAGCAGCAATCTAGCGGGGGCTTTCTACGAGCAGTACTTC. The chain links TRBV7-6 to TRBJ2-7; 10 bases align to TRBD2. The CDR3 extends over 15 amino acids. Per the germline V gene, CDR1 is SGHVS and CDR2 is FNYEAQ. V was pared by 5 bases and J by 3 bases, with 7 bases of the junction left unmatched.

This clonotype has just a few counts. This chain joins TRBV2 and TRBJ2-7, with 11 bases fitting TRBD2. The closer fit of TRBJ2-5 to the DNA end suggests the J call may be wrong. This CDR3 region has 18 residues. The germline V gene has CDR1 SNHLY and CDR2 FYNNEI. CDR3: CASSGIPGLADSRETQYF. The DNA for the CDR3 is TGTGCCAGCAGCGGGATTCCGGGACTAGCGGACTCGAGGGAGACCCAGTACTTC.

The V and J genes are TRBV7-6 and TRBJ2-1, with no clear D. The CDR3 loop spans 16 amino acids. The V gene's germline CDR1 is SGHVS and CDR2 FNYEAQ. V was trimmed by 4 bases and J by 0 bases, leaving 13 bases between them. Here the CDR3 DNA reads TGTGCCAGCAGCTCGCCAGACCTGAGCTCCTACAATGAGCAGTTCTTC. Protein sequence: CASSSPDLSSYNEQFF.